This T cell receptor beta chain was recorded in a study of cytomegalovirus exposure and HLA in healthy donors. Study results and limitations: Cytomegalovirus-associated TCR beta chains were listed, numbering over 150. Sequencing likely produced, as an artifact, a cluster of highly shared sequence variants.

Trimming took 0 bases from V and 8 from J; bases not matched to a gene: 8. The germline gives CDR1 SGHNT, CDR2 YYREEE (reference sequence). The CDR3 is made up of 15 amino acids. Researchers ran the PCR with 60 Vbeta and 13 Jbeta primers. TCRdb's copy holds only in-frame clones and misses some; the assay was immunoSEQ multiplex PCR. This sample has about 93,000 clones, with around 78% found just once. On this clone: What it recognizes is unknown.

The specimen sequenced was PBMCs. The rearrangement links TRBV5-4 to TRBJ1-2; 9 positions agree with TRBD1. This TCR was sampled from a man aged 30 to 45 in good health and CMV-seronegative. The CDR3 sequence: CASSLGEQGARGYTF. DNA for the CDR3: TGTGCCAGCAGCTTGGGAGAACAGGGGGCGCGGGGCTACACCTTC.